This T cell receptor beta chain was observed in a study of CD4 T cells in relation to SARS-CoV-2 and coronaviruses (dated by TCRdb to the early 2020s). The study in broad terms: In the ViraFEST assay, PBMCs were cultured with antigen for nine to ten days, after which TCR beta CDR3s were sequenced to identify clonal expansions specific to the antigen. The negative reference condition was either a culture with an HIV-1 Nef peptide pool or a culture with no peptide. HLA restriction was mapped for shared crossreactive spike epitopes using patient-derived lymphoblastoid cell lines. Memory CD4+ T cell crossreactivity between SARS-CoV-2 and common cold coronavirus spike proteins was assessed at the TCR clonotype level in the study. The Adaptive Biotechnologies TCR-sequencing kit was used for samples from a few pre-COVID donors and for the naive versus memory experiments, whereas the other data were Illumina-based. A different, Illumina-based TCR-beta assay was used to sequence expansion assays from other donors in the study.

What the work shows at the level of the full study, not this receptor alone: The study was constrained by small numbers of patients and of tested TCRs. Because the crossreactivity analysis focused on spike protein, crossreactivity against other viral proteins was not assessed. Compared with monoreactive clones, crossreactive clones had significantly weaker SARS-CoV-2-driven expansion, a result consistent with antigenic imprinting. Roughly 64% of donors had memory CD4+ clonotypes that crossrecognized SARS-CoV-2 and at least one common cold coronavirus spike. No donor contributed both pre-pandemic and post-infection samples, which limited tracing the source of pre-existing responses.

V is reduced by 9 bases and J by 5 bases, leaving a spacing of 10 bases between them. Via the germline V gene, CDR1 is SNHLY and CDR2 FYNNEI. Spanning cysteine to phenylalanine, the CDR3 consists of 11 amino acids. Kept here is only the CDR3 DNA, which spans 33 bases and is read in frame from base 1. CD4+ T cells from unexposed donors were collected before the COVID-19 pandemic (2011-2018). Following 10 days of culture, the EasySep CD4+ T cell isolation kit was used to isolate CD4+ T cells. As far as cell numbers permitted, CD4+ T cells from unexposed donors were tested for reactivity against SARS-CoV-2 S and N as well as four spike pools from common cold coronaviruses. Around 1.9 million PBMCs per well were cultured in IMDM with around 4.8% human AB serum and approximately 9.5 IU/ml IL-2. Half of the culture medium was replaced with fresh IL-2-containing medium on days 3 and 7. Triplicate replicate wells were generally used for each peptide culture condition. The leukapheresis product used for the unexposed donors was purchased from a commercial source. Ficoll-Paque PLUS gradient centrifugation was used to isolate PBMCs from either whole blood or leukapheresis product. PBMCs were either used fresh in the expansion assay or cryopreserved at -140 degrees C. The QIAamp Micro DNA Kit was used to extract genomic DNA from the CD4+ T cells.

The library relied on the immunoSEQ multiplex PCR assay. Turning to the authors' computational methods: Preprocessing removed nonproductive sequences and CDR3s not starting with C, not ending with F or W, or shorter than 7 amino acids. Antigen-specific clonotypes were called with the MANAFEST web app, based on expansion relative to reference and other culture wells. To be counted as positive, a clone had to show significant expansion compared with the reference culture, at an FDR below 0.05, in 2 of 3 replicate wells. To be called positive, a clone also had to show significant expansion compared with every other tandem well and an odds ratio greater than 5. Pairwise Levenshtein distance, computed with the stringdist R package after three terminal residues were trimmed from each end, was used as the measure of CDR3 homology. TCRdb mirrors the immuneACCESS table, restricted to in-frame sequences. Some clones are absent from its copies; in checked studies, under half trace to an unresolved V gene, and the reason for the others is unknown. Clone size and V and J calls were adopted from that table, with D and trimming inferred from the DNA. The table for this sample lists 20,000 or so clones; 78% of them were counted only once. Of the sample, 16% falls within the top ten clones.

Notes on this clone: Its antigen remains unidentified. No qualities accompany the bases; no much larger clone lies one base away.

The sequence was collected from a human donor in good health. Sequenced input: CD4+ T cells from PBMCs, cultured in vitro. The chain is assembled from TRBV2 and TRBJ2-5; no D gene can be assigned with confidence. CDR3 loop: CARTDRETQYF. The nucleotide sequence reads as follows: TGTGCCAGGACGGATCGGGAGACCCAGTACTTC.